The rows below give T cell receptor beta chains drawn from one sample of a study of CD8 T cells in Susac syndrome. In TCRdb, the immunoSEQ multiplex PCR reads were re-called with MiXCR into one record per CDR3 protein. This table holds 150,000 to 200,000 distinct CDR3 sequences, around 94% found once. Material for sequencing was CD4+ T cells from PBMCs. The receptors were sampled from a human donor with Susac syndrome. The CDR3 runs from the conserved cysteine through the conserved F or W. A D gene is named only where the DNA matches it firmly. Clone size, where shown, is once, few, many, or a class for clones that have expanded.

d_call j_call clone_size v_call cdr3_nt cdr3_aa
TRBD2 TRBJ2-1 . TRBV20-1 TGCAGTGCTTCCGGGACTAGCGGGAATAATCGCAATGAGCAGTTCTTC CSASGTSGNNRNEQFF
. TRBJ1-2 . TRBV20-1 TGCAGTGCCGGCCGGGGCTCCTATGGCTACACCTTC CSAGRGSYGYTF
TRBD1 TRBJ2-1 once TRBV9 TGTGCCAGCAGCCCAGCAGGACAGGGCTACAATGAGCAGTTCTTC CASSPAGQGYNEQFF
. TRBJ1-5 . TRBV18 TGTGCCAGCTCAGTCAGAGATCAGCCCCAGCATTTT CASSVRDQPQHF
. TRBJ2-1 . TRBV5-5 TGTGCCAGCAGCTTCGGAGTTTTCAATGAGCAGTTCTTC CASSFGVFNEQFF
. TRBJ2-5 . TRBV6-2/TRBV6-3 TGTGCCGGCGGAGAGGCGGGTACGACCCAGTACTTC CAGGEAGTTQYF
. TRBJ1-1 . TRBV7-3 TGTGCCAGCAGCCGTATGGCGGGGGAGAACACTGAAGCTTTCTTT CASSRMAGENTEAFF
. TRBJ1-1 . TRBV6-5 TGTGCCAGCAGTTACTCGAGGGGCACTGAAGCTTTCTTT CASSYSRGTEAFF
. TRBJ2-5 . TRBV19 TGTGCCAGTACTAGGACAGTGATCGACCAAGAGACCCAGTACTTC CASTRTVIDQETQYF
. TRBJ1-2 . TRBV4-2 TGTGCCAGCAGCCAAGAAGTGGCAGCTAACTATGGCTACACCTTC CASSQEVAANYGYTF
. TRBJ2-7 once TRBV20-1 TGCAGTGCTAGAGGAGGGGTTTCCCCCAACGAGCAGTACTTC CSARGGVSPNEQYF
. TRBJ2-6 . TRBV5-6 TGTGCCAGCAGCTGGGCTGGCTCTGGGGCCAACGTCCTGACTTTC CASSWAGSGANVLTF
. TRBJ2-7 . TRBV28 TGTGCCAGCAGCTCGACGAACGAGCAGTACTTC CASSSTNEQYF
. TRBJ2-7 . TRBV20-1 TGCAGTGCTAGAGCCTCCCTTTACGAGCAGTACTTC CSARASLYEQYF
. TRBJ2-7 . TRBV12-3/TRBV12-4 TGTGCCAGCAGTACAGAAGTAATATCCTACGAGCAGTACTTC CASSTEVISYEQYF
. TRBJ2-3 once TRBV18 TGTGCCAGCTCACCACCGACTACCAGCCCGCAGTATTTT CASSPPTTSPQYF
TRBD2 TRBJ2-2 . TRBV6-1 TGTGCCAGCAGGGGACTAGCGGGCCCATCAGCGAACACCGGGGAGCTGTTTTTT CASRGLAGPSANTGELFF